This T cell receptor (beta chain) was sequenced in a study of monozygotic twins with inflammatory bowel disease. Study observations and caveats: Discordant twins had repertoire similarity that did not differ from that of concordant twins, possibly from limited power.

About this clonotype: Antigen unknown.

Blood samples, whole and unsorted for T cells, yielded the isolated total RNA. Every TCR library used approximately 3.5 ug of total RNA. TCRdb reprocessed the 5' RACE reads and reports one entry per CDR3 protein, with no DNA. This table lists about 160,000 distinct CDR3 sequences. The germline gives CDR1 DFQATT, CDR2 SNEGSKA (reference sequence). The CDR3 extends over 15 amino acids. The chain joins TRBV20-1 to TRBJ2-2; TCRdb calls TRBD2, which cannot be checked without DNA. This clonotype was obtained from a human donor with ulcerative colitis or Crohn's disease, or a healthy co-twin of an affected twin (not recorded which). The sample comprised blood. The CDR3 region is CSASGLAVNTGELFF.